One sample yielded the 2 T cell receptor beta chains listed below, sequenced in a study of CD8+ T cells in alopecia areata. The authors extracted RNA and reverse transcribed it into cDNA as the sequencing template. The table came from immunoSEQ multiplex PCR; TCRdb's copy has only in-frame clones and leaves some out. The table has some 44,000 clones, roughly 92% seen once; the top ten hold 18%. Treatment of the sample: oral pan-JAK inhibitor, 5-10 mg twice daily. The sequencing used CD8+ T cells sorted from blood, collected at week 24, from a patient treated with tofacitinib. These receptors came from a human donor with alopecia areata.

This clone was recorded only once. The V gene is TRBV7-9, the J gene TRBJ2-3, with 8 bases lining up with TRBD1. The CDR3 has 14 amino acids. Germline V lookup: CDR1 SEHNR, CDR2 FQNEAQ (reference sequence). V lost 7 bases to trimming and J lost 6 bases; unmatched junction nucleotides: 9. In DNA form, the CDR3 reads TGTGCCAGCACCTCTGACAGGGGAGTCGATACGCAGTATTTT. Amino acids: CASTSDRGVDTQYF.

The rearrangement links TRBV29-1 to TRBJ2-5, with D uncertain. Germline V gene data show CDR1 as SQVTM and CDR2 as ANQGSEA. CDR3 length: 13 residues. V was clipped by 8 bases and J by 5 bases, with 18 bases between them. The CDR3, as DNA: TGCAGCATCCTTTCTCTGTTTCGGGAGACCCAGTACTTC. Encoded protein: CSILSLFRETQYF.